A selection of T cell receptor beta chains follows, all from one sample in a study of control samples from healthy donors and cancer patients. TCRdb's table, derived via immunoSEQ multiplex PCR, lists solely in-frame clones and lacks some. In the table there are around 110,000 clones, over 90% of which are singletons. Source material: blood. The receptors were sampled from a man younger than 45 in good health. Each CDR3 is given with its conserved first and last residue. A D gene is named only where the DNA matches it firmly. A clone size is listed for some rows: how often the clone was seen (once, few, many), or a class if it is expanded.

>TRBD1|14|TRBJ1-5|.|TRBV28
CASDPGGSNQPQHF
TGTGCCAGTGACCCAGGGGGAAGCAATCAGCCCCAGCATTTT
>TRBD1|12|TRBJ1-6|.|TRBV10-2
CASSGQGFTLHF
TGCGCCAGCAGCGGACAGGGTTTCACCCTCCACTTT
>TRBD1|15|TRBJ1-4|.|TRBV11-2
CASSAAGTVNEKLFF
TGTGCCAGCAGCGCCGCCGGGACAGTTAATGAAAAACTGTTTTTT
>TRBD2|17|TRBJ2-1|once|TRBV19
CASRSNGGGSSYNEQFF
TGTGCCAGTAGATCAAACGGCGGCGGGAGCTCCTACAATGAGCAGTTCTTC
>TRBD1|18|TRBJ1-2|.|TRBV18
CASSLEGRDRGLRYGYTF
TGTGCCAGCTCACTAGAAGGCCGGGACAGGGGGTTGCGCTATGGCTACACCTTC
>.|13|TRBJ2-1|.|TRBV18
CASSPVGENEQFF
TGTGCCAGCTCACCAGTTGGGGAGAATGAGCAGTTCTTC
>.|16|TRBJ2-3|.|TRBV30
CAWSVIGGKYTDTQYF
TGTGCCTGGAGTGTAATCGGGGGAAAGTACACAGATACGCAGTATTTT
>.|15|TRBJ2-5|.|TRBV7-7
CASSLELGYQETQYF
TGTGCCAGCAGCTTAGAACTCGGGTACCAAGAGACCCAGTACTTC
>.|15|TRBJ1-3|.|TRBV11-2
CASSLPHRSGNTIYF
TGTGCCAGCAGCTTACCGCACCGCTCTGGAAACACCATATATTTT
>.|15|TRBJ2-1|.|TRBV5-3
CARSFPRLGLGGQFF
TGTGCCAGAAGCTTTCCCAGACTAGGCTTAGGGGGGCAGTTCTTC
>.|12|TRBJ2-1|.|TRBV5-1
CASGDLYNEQFF
TGCGCCAGTGGGGACCTATACAATGAGCAGTTCTTC
>.|15|TRBJ1-2|.|TRBV19
CASSITWSPNYGYTF
TGTGCCAGTAGTATCACTTGGAGCCCCAACTATGGCTACACCTTC
>.|16|TRBJ2-7|.|TRBV28
CASRPRPGYSRDEQYF
TGTGCCAGCAGGCCCCGGCCCGGCTACAGTCGGGACGAGCAGTACTTC
>.|14|TRBJ2-2|.|TRBV6-1
CASSEGLGTGELFF
TGTGCCAGCAGTGAAGGTCTGGGGACCGGGGAGCTGTTTTTT
>.|15|TRBJ2-2|.|TRBV7-7
CATSRGGHDTGELFF
TGTGCCACCTCCCGAGGGGGACATGACACCGGGGAGCTGTTTTTT
>.|15|TRBJ1-3|.|TRBV29-1
CSVEDWRIGGNTIYF
TGCAGCGTTGAAGACTGGCGGATAGGAGGAAACACCATATATTTT
>TRBD1|14|TRBJ1-6|.|TRBV10-1
CASRSGQAGSPLHF
TGCGCCAGCAGGTCGGGACAGGCGGGTTCACCCCTCCACTTT
>.|14|TRBJ1-2|.|TRBV6-1
CASSEARISSGYTF
TGTGCCAGCAGTGAAGCGAGGATAAGCTCTGGCTACACCTTC
>TRBD1|14|TRBJ1-2|.|TRBV19
CASTLTGDNYGYTF
TGTGCCAGTACGCTAACAGGGGATAACTATGGCTACACCTTC
>TRBD2|16|TRBJ2-3|.|TRBV28
CASSSQTSGGADTQYF
TGTGCCAGCAGTTCCCAGACTAGCGGGGGGGCAGATACGCAGTATTTT
>.|17|TRBJ2-3|once|TRBV14
CASSHFGAGKSTDTQYF
TGTGCCAGCAGCCATTTTGGAGCAGGGAAAAGCACAGATACGCAGTATTTT
>.|15|TRBJ2-2|.|TRBV6-5
CASSPRPGNTGELFF
TGTGCCAGCAGCCCGAGGCCAGGGAACACCGGGGAGCTGTTTTTT
>.|12|TRBJ1-2|.|TRBV7-9
CASGTGNYGYTF
TGTGCCAGCGGGACGGGTAACTATGGCTACACCTTC
>TRBD1|14|TRBJ1-5|few|TRBV2
CASSSDRDDQPQHF
TGTGCCAGCAGTTCTGACAGGGATGACCAGCCCCAGCATTTT
>.|15|TRBJ1-5|.|TRBV5-5
CASSLFGGPGQPQHF
TGTGCCAGCAGCTTGTTTGGGGGGCCGGGTCAGCCCCAGCATTTT
>TRBD1|19|TRBJ1-1|.|TRBV5-6
CASSPPGQAHGFLNTEAFF
TGTGCCAGCAGCCCACCGGGACAGGCTCACGGATTTTTGAACACTGAAGCTTTCTTT
>.|14|TRBJ1-3|.|TRBV3-1/TRBV3-2
CASRPGAMGNTIYF
TGTGCCAGCAGGCCTGGGGCGATGGGAAACACCATATATTTT
>.|18|TRBJ1-4|.|TRBV6-1
CASSVGGGELATNEKLFF
TGTGCCAGCAGTGTAGGGGGAGGGGAACTTGCAACTAATGAAAAACTGTTTTTT
>.|12|TRBJ1-1|.|TRBV3-1/TRBV3-2
CASSQAGYEAFF
TGTGCCAGCAGCCAAGCGGGTTATGAAGCTTTCTTT
>TRBD2|14|TRBJ2-7|.|TRBV4-1
CASSHVGGGNEQYF
TGCGCCAGCAGCCACGTTGGCGGGGGGAACGAGCAGTACTTC
>.|15|TRBJ2-3|.|TRBV2
CASSEARLGKDTQYF
TGTGCCAGCAGTGAAGCGAGACTAGGGAAGGATACGCAGTATTTT
>.|14|TRBJ1-6|.|TRBV5-4
CASSVSGFNSPLHF
TGTGCCAGCAGCGTTTCAGGGTTCAATTCACCCCTCCACTTT
>.|17|TRBJ1-6|.|TRBV6-2/TRBV6-3
CASSLGPGAGSGSPLHF
TGTGCCAGCAGCCTGGGCCCGGGGGCCGGCTCTGGGTCACCCCTCCACTTT
>TRBD1|14|TRBJ1-6|.|TRBV5-1
CASRVTGFGSPLHF
TGCGCCAGCAGAGTGACAGGGTTCGGTTCACCCCTCCACTTT
>.|13|TRBJ1-5|.|TRBV28
CASSQVANQPQHF
TGTGCCAGCAGTCAAGTTGCCAATCAGCCCCAGCATTTT
>TRBD1|16|TRBJ1-2|.|TRBV3-1/TRBV3-2
CASSLYRSGQAYGYTF
TGTGCCAGCAGCCTATACAGGTCGGGACAGGCCTATGGCTACACCTTC
>.|17|TRBJ2-2|.|TRBV7-6
CASSLGGGHVNTGELFF
TGTGCCAGCAGCTTGGGTGGAGGTCACGTTAACACCGGGGAGCTGTTTTTT
>TRBD2|16|TRBJ2-2|once|TRBV11-2
CASSFPVAGSTGELFF
TGTGCCAGCAGCTTCCCAGTAGCGGGGTCCACCGGGGAGCTGTTTTTT
>TRBD1|17|TRBJ1-1|.|TRBV3-1/TRBV3-2
CASSQGFGDSLNTEAFF
TGTGCCAGCAGCCAAGGGTTCGGGGACAGTCTGAACACTGAAGCTTTCTTT
>.|14|TRBJ2-5|.|TRBV3-1/TRBV3-2
CASSQRRGGETQYF
TGTGCCAGCAGCCAAAGAAGGGGCGGGGAGACCCAGTACTTC
>TRBD1|15|TRBJ2-3|.|TRBV7-9
CASSLGGTGADTQYF
TGTGCCAGCAGCTTAGGGGGAACAGGGGCAGATACGCAGTATTTT
>.|17|TRBJ1-5|.|TRBV10-3
CAISGTHSPIKGQPQHF
TGTGCCATCAGTGGGACTCACTCCCCGATTAAGGGTCAGCCCCAGCATTTT
>.|17|TRBJ2-3|.|TRBV5-1
CASSLTGPLSHTDTQYF
TGCGCCAGCAGCTTGACAGGGCCACTGAGTCACACAGATACGCAGTATTTT
>TRBD1|13|TRBJ2-7|once|TRBV28
CASIGGASYEQYF
TGTGCCAGCATAGGGGGCGCCTCGTACGAGCAGTACTTC
>.|12|TRBJ2-5|.|TRBV7-9
CASSGREETQYF
TGTGCCAGCTCGGGGCGAGAAGAGACCCAGTACTTC
>TRBD1|15|TRBJ2-7|once|TRBV19
CASSRGQGSSYEQYF
TGTGCCAGTAGTAGGGGACAGGGGAGCTCCTACGAGCAGTACTTC
>.|13|TRBJ1-1|.|TRBV5-6
CASSLTGRTEAFF
TGTGCCAGCAGCTTGACAGGGAGGACTGAAGCTTTCTTT
>TRBD1|12|TRBJ2-1|.|TRBV6-1
CASSEAWDSLVF
TGTGCCAGCAGTGAAGCTTGGGACAGTTTGGTCTTC
>TRBD1|13|TRBJ1-2|few|TRBV10-3
CAIRGDRAGGYTF
TGTGCCATCAGGGGGGACAGGGCGGGCGGCTACACCTTC
>.|14|TRBJ2-3|few|TRBV5-1
CASSFSGGPNTQYF
TGCGCCAGCAGCTTTTCCGGGGGGCCCAATACGCAGTATTTT
>.|14|TRBJ1-6|.|TRBV6-5
CASSKWGLGSPLHF
TGTGCCAGCAGTAAATGGGGGTTAGGCTCACCCCTCCACTTT
>.|13|TRBJ2-5|.|TRBV2
CASSRPSQETQYF
TGTGCCAGCAGTCGCCCATCCCAAGAGACCCAGTACTTC
>.|13|TRBJ1-5|.|TRBV6-1
CASSERGRQPQHF
TGTGCCAGCAGTGAGAGGGGCCGGCAGCCCCAGCATTTT
>.|15|TRBJ1-6|once|TRBV11-1
CASSFDPRGRSPLHF
TGTGCCAGCAGTTTCGACCCCCGCGGGCGATCACCCCTCCACTTT
>TRBD1|15|TRBJ2-5|once|TRBV27
CASSRNRGLGETQYF
TGTGCCAGCAGTAGGAACAGGGGGCTAGGAGAGACCCAGTACTTC
>.|10|TRBJ1-2|.|TRBV9
CASSLDGYTF
TGTGCCAGCAGCCTCGATGGCTACACCTTC
>.|16|TRBJ1-1|.|TRBV4-2
CASSQDPGGKNTEAFF
TGTGCCAGCAGCCAAGATCCGGGGGGAAAGAACACTGAAGCTTTCTTT
>TRBD1|16|TRBJ1-5|once|TRBV28
CASSYRGRGLYQPQHF
TGTGCCAGCAGTTACAGGGGTAGGGGACTCTATCAGCCCCAGCATTTT
>TRBD2|14|TRBJ2-2|.|TRBV19
CASSSGLGVGELFF
TGTGCCAGTAGTTCCGGACTAGGTGTCGGGGAGCTGTTTTTT